This TCR beta chain was sequenced for a study of T cell changes during pregnancy in multiple sclerosis. Germline V gene lookup returns CDR1 SGDLS and CDR2 YYNGEE. The length of the CDR3 is 15 residues. Trimming removed 3 bases at V and 3 bases at J, with 15 bases between. This table comes from immunoSEQ multiplex PCR, and its TCRdb copy is limited to in-frame clones, with some not included. The sample yields around 62,000 clones, about 88% seen once. The source is a female donor with multiple sclerosis, enrolled in a pregnancy study. The rearrangement uses TRBV9 and TRBJ1-1; D unresolved. This specimen was peripheral blood, taken in the first trimester of pregnancy. CDR3 amino acids: CASSGAEGRDTEAFF. CDR3 sequence (DNA): TGTGCCAGCAGCGGGGCCGAAGGGCGGGACACTGAAGCTTTCTTT.